One sample yielded the 11 T cell receptor beta chains listed below, sequenced in a study of T cells in women clearing cervical HPV infection. Method: immunoSEQ multiplex PCR; TCRdb's copy keeps in-frame clones and lacks some. This table holds tens of thousands of clones. What was sequenced was blood buffy coat. The receptor source for this set is a woman between 18 and 70 years old with a cervical HPV16 infection that either progressed to CIN3+ or cleared (not recorded which).

With respect to this clone: From the germline J gene comes the end of the CDR3, since the read stops 3 residues before it. This chain connects TRBV2 to TRBJ2-3; tentatively, D is TRBD2 (7 bases). Germline V gives CDR1 SNHLY, CDR2 FYNNEI. The CDR3 totals 12 residues. Here the CDR3 reads CASGGALETQYF. The sequenced CDR3 bases are TGTGCCAGCGGGGGGGCCTTAGAGACG.

With respect to this clone: From the germline J gene comes the end of the CDR3, since the read stops 3 residues before it. The chain carries TRBV11-3 and TRBJ2-7, with unresolved D. Trimming cost V 6 bases and J 4 bases, with 16 bases left between them. This CDR3 spans 14 amino acids. Germline CDR1 SGHNT, CDR2 YENEEA. The CDR3 loop is CASSARGSSYEQYF. The sequenced part of the CDR3 DNA is TGTGCCAGCAGTGCTAGAGGTAGTTCGTACGAG.

Partial CDR3 DNA: TGTGCCAGCAGCCTTACGGGACAGACGAACACTGAA. Its protein is CASSLTGQTNTE. The whole CDR3 sequence reads CASSLTGQTNTEAFF. The chain is built from TRBV6-2 or TRBV6-3 and TRBJ1-1, with 7 bases aligning to TRBD1. Coverage ceases 3 residues before the CDR3 finishes, and the germline J gene fills in the end. Germline lookup yields CDR1 MNHEY and CDR2 SVGEGT. V trimming: 6 bases; J trimming: 1 base; junction bases outside the gene matches: 8. The CDR3 loop spans 15 amino acids.

Worth noting for this clone: The DNA ends 3 residues before the CDR3 does, and the rest of the CDR3 is filled in from the germline J gene. The gene calls are TRBV5-4 and TRBJ2-5, with D possibly TRBD2 on 6 matching bases. This CDR3 is 15 amino acids long. The germline V gene has CDR1 SGHNT and CDR2 YYREEE (reference sequence). Trimming pared 6 bases from V and 0 bases from J, leaving 15 bases between. The CDR3 DNA, read in part, is TGTGCCAGCAAGGCGGGTTGGGGGGACCAAGAGACC. This sequence encodes CASKAGWGDQET. The full-length CDR3 reads as CASKAGWGDQETQYF.

Of note for this clone: Read data end 3 residues before the CDR3 end; the end is taken from the germline J gene. The rearrangement joins TRBV5-1 to TRBJ1-2; 9 bases agree with TRBD1. Germline V gene data show CDR1 as SGHRS and CDR2 as YFSETQ. The CDR3 sequence is 14 residues long. Incomplete CDR3 DNA: TGCGCCAGCAGCTTGGCCGGGACAGGGTTCGGC. Protein sequence: CASSLAGTGFG. The whole CDR3 sequence reads CASSLAGTGFGYTF.

With respect to this clone: The read comes to an end 3 residues before the CDR3 does, leaving the germline J gene to fill in the end. V is TRBV9 and J is TRBJ2-2; TRBD2 might be the D (7 bases). The CDR3 consists of 16 residues. V lost 4 bases to trimming and J lost 4 bases, with 17 bases between them. The germline gives CDR1 SGDLS, CDR2 YYNGEE. CDR3 loop: CASSPRGGRGTGELFF. The sequenced CDR3 bases are TGTGCCAGCAGCCCGAGGGGGGGCCGAGGCACCGGGGAG.

In the case of this clone: The CDR3 end lies 3 residues beyond the end of the read and is filled in from the germline J gene. The V call is TRBV18, the J call TRBJ2-2; possible D gene TRBD1, 6 bases. The CDR3 extends over 14 amino acids. V shed 3 bases and J shed 4 bases, with 9 bases lying between them. In germline, CDR1 is KGHSH, CDR2 LQKENI. CDR3 region: CASSPRRGTGELFF. Partial CDR3 DNA: TGTGCCAGCTCACCTCGCAGGGGCACCGGGGAG.

Comment on this clone: The junction departs from the called germline gene at one end, perhaps through a read error. The read comes to an end 3 residues before the CDR3 does, leaving the germline J gene to fill in the end. The V and J genes are TRBV5-1 and TRBJ1-1; maybe TRBD1 (6 bases). Germline loops: CDR1 SGHRS, CDR2 YFSETQ. The CDR3 has 13 residues. The CDR3 bases that were read are TGCACCAGCTACAGGGAAATGAACACTGAA. Protein product: CTSYREMNTE. The full CDR3 sequence reads CTSYREMNTEAFF.

Remarks on this clone: The junction departs from germline at one end; a sequencing error may be responsible. With the read ending 3 residues before the CDR3 end, the germline J gene is used to fill in that end. The chain couples TRBV4-2 to TRBJ2-1; TRBD1 is a possible D gene (5 bases). From germline, CDR1 is LGHNA and CDR2 YNFKEQ. The CDR3 contains 15 residues. The covered CDR3 bases are TGCGCCAGCAGCCAAGATTTACAGGTCGGAAGTGAG. Protein product: CASSQDLQVGSE. The full CDR3 protein is CASSQDLQVGSEQFF.

The sequenced CDR3 bases are TGTGCCAGCAGCCCCGGACAGTTGAACACTGAA. Translated: CASSPGQLNTE. In full, the CDR3 is CASSPGQLNTEAFF. V usage is TRBV7-2 and J usage is TRBJ1-1, with D possibly being TRBD1 (6 bases). The read stops 3 residues short of the end of the CDR3; the missing end is completed from the germline J gene. The CDR3 is made up of 14 amino acids. Germline V gives CDR1 SGHTA, CDR2 FQGNSA. Trimming left V 5 bases short and J 0 bases short, with 10 bases between.

Concerning this clone itself: Read coverage stops 3 residues before the CDR3 terminus; the germline J gene supplies the remainder. The chain has TRBV6-4 and TRBJ2-7, with 7 positions matching TRBD1. Trimming at V came to 2 bases and at J to 5 bases, leaving 15 bases not matched to a gene. The CDR3 consists of 17 residues. Germline CDR1 reads MRHNA; CDR2 reads SNTAGT. The CDR3 sequence is CASSDPSTGPRGDEQYF. The sequenced CDR3 bases are TGTGCCAGCAGTGACCCTTCGACAGGGCCTAGGGGAGACGAG.